The 15 T cell receptor beta chains below were found in one sample sequenced in a study of identical twins. TCRdb passed the 5' RACE reads through MiXCR, listing each CDR3 protein once. The table includes approximately 220,000 distinct CDR3 sequences, approximately 7.9% detected once. This sample was shared with a second study, whose subject was yellow fever vaccine responses in identical twins.

Sequencing used CD8+ T cells sorted from blood. These receptors were obtained from a woman between 18 and 30 years old in good health.

A few counts support this clonotype. The chain is built from TRBV27 and TRBJ2-7, with D possibly TRBD1 on 5 matching bases. The CDR3 runs to 13 residues. With 5 bases removed from V and 9 bases from J, the gap between germline ends came to 17 bases. Germline CDR1 reads MNHEY; CDR2 reads SMNVEV (reference sequence). CDR3 protein: CASSLARDNRQYV. The DNA of the CDR3 is TGTGCCAGCAGTCTTGCCAGGGATAATCGGCAGTACGTC.

J is TRBJ2-1 and V is TRBV24-1, with D perhaps given as TRBD1 or TRBD2 (7 bases each). Trimming removed 1 base from V and 6 bases from J, with 12 bases in between. From germline, CDR1 is KGHDR and CDR2 SFDVKD. There are 15 residues in the CDR3. CDR3 amino acids: CATSDLAGGGNEQFF. The CDR3 DNA reads TGTGCCACCAGTGATTTAGCAGGGGGGGGCAATGAGCAGTTCTTC.

In this sample, this clonotype turned up a few times. V gene TRBV7-7 combines with J gene TRBJ2-2; 11 bases map to TRBD2. V lost 5 bases and J lost 5; bases outside the gene matches: 4. This CDR3 contains 15 residues. The germline gives CDR1 SSHAT, CDR2 FNYEAQ (reference sequence). The CDR3 DNA is TGTGCCAGCAGCACGGGACTAGCGGTTACCGGGGAGCTGTTTTTT. It is translated as CASSTGLAVTGELFF.

The table lists this clonotype with many counts. The CDR3: CASSEPGGSSGNTIYF. CDR3 DNA: TGTGCCAGCAGTGAACCGGGCGGGAGCTCTGGAAACACCATATATTTT. The gene calls are TRBV2 and TRBJ1-3; D gene unclear. The CDR3 runs 16 residues. Trimming left V 2 bases short and J 0 bases short, with 11 bases between. Germline lookup yields CDR1 SNHLY and CDR2 FYNNEI.

This clonotype was detected a few times. The chain recombines TRBV6-1 with TRBJ2-1, with D tentatively TRBD1 or TRBD2 (6 bases each). Germline CDR1 MNHNS, CDR2 SASEGT. V was trimmed by 7 bases and J by 7 bases, leaving 17 bases between them. This CDR3 is 14 amino acids long. In DNA, the CDR3 is TGTGCCAGCAAGGTAGGGGGGACGATGAATGAGCAGTTCTTC. Amino acids: CASKVGGTMNEQFF.

The chain uses TRBV7-2 and TRBJ2-3, with D perhaps matching TRBD1 (6 bases). Trimming left V 1 base short and J 3 bases short, with 11 bases between. CDR3 length: 15 residues. Per germline, CDR1 SGHTA and CDR2 FQGNSA. Here the CDR3 reads CASSLVTGLTDTQYF. The CDR3 DNA reads as TGTGCCAGCAGCTTAGTTACAGGGCTAACAGATACGCAGTATTTT.

Only a few counts were recorded for this clonotype. This chain links TRBV12-3 or TRBV12-4 with TRBJ2-1, with 10 bases lining up with TRBD2. This CDR3 spans 17 amino acids. V was pared by 5 bases and J by 3 bases, with 10 bases of the junction left unmatched. The CDR3 DNA is TGTGCCAGCAGTCAACCGCTAGCGGGAGTTGACTACAATGAGCAGTTCTTC. Encoded protein: CASSQPLAGVDYNEQFF.

CDR3: CSVITGEQYF. As DNA, the CDR3 is TGCAGCGTCATAACTGGCGAGCAGTACTTC. This rearrangement joins TRBV29-1 to TRBJ2-7, with D unclear. CDR3 length equals 10 residues. V lost 6 bases and J lost 6, with 9 bases in between. From germline, CDR1 is SQVTM and CDR2 ANQGSEA.

This clonotype was detected ten times or more. This chain uses TRBV5-5 with TRBJ2-3; 7 bases are shared with TRBD1. V shed 4 bases and J 2 bases; nucleotides not matched to a gene: 7. The CDR3 has 15 residues. CDR1 and CDR2 from the germline V gene are SGHKS and YYEKEE (reference sequence). CDR3 sequence reads: CASSTDREITDTQYF. For the CDR3, the DNA is TGTGCCAGCAGCACCGACAGGGAAATCACAGATACGCAGTATTTT. The variable domain in full, completed from reference TRBV5-5 and TRBJ2-3, reads DAGVTQSPTHLIKTRGQQVTLRCSPISGHKSVSWYQQVLGQGPQFIFQYYEKEERGRGNFPDRFSARQFPNYSSELNVNALLLGDSALYLCASSTDREITDTQYFGPGTRLTVL.

The table lists this clonotype with a few counts. The chain has TRBV6-1 and TRBJ1-1; D ambiguous. Germline V gene sequence: CDR1 MNHNS, CDR2 SASEGT. V gave up 6 bases and J gave up 2 bases, with 19 bases separating them. This CDR3 comprises 16 residues. The DNA of the CDR3 is TGTGCCAGCAGCCCGATCCAAACGCATGCTAACACTGAAGCTTTCTTT. This sequence encodes CASSPIQTHANTEAFF.

This clonotype was detected only a few times. The rearrangement links TRBV6-1 to TRBJ2-7; no clear D. The germline V gene has CDR1 MNHNS and CDR2 SASEGT. This CDR3 is built from 14 residues. V was trimmed by 6 bases and J by 4 bases, leaving 16 bases between them. Here the CDR3 reads CASSSGRGPYEQYF. CDR3 DNA: TGTGCCAGCAGCTCCGGCCGCGGACCTTACGAGCAGTACTTC.

This clonotype came up a few times. The CDR3 DNA reads TGTGCCAGCAGCTTAGGACTAGCGGGAGCCGACACAGATACGCAGTATTTT. Translated, it gives CASSLGLAGADTDTQYF. The rearrangement joins TRBV13 to TRBJ2-3; 11 bases are a match to TRBD2. The CDR3 spans 17 residues. V lost 0 bases and J lost 2; bases outside the gene matches: 4. CDR1 and CDR2 (germline): PRHDT, FYEKMQ (reference sequence).

This clonotype occurred a few times. The J gene is TRBJ2-1, the V gene TRBV12-3 or TRBV12-4; 7 positions agree with TRBD1. J gave up 2 bases and V 6 bases, and 7 bases lay outside the gene matches. This CDR3 has 15 residues. CDR3 region: CASRLTGTAYNEQFF. The CDR3 region has the DNA TGTGCCAGCAGGCTGACCGGGACAGCCTACAATGAGCAGTTCTTC.

Remarks on this clonotype: Relative to the germline gene, one junction end is altered; a read error may explain this. The chain recombines TRBV28 with TRBJ2-1; D ambiguous. Germline-derived CDR1 and CDR2 are MDHEN and SYDVKM. CDR3 length equals 11 residues. CDR3 sequence reads: CVSTSYNEQFF. The DNA for the CDR3 is TGTGTCAGCACTTCCTACAATGAGCAGTTCTTC.

The J gene is TRBJ2-5, the V gene TRBV10-1; D is uncertain. The CDR3 is made up of 13 amino acids. With 8 bases removed from V and 0 bases from J, the gap between germline ends came to 10 bases. The germline V gene encodes CDR1 WNHNN and CDR2 SYGVQD (reference sequence). CDR3 in amino acids: CASSVTHQETQYF. Written as DNA, the CDR3 is TGCGCCAGCTCGGTCACACACCAAGAGACCCAGTACTTC.